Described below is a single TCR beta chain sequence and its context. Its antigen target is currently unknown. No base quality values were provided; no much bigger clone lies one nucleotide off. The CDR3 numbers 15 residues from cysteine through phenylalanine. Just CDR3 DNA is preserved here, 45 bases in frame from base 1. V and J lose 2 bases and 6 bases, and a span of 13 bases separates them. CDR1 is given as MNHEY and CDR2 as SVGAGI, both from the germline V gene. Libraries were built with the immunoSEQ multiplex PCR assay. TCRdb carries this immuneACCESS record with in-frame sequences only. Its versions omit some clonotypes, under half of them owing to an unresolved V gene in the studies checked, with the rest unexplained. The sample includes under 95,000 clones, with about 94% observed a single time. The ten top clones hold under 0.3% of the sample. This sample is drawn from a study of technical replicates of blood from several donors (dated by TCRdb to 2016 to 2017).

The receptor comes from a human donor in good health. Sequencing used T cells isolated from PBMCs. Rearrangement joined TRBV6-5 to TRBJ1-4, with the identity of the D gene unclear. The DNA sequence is TGTGCCAGCAGTTACAATTCCAGGTGGGATGAAAAACTGTTTTTT. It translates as CASSYNSRWDEKLFF.